This TCR beta chain was retrieved from a study of cytomegalovirus exposure and HLA in healthy donors. In regard to this clone: The antigen is unknown.

Study-level points and caveats: V- and J-gene trimming in TCR beta was tied to a missense DCLRE1C variant by an analysis performed later.

The PCR ran on 60 Vbeta and 13 Jbeta primers. TCRdb's copy holds only in-frame clones and misses some; the assay was immunoSEQ multiplex PCR. The repertoire holds about 160,000 clones, almost 80% seen once, with 9% to 10% in the top ten. The trim removed 6 bases at V and 3 bases at J, leaving 9 bases unmatched. This CDR3 is 15 amino acids long. CDR1 and CDR2 from the germline V gene are LNHDA and SQIVND (reference sequence). This receptor was identified in a man younger than 35 in good health and CMV-seropositive. The chain has TRBV19 and TRBJ2-3, with 7 bases identical to TRBD1. The material sequenced was PBMCs. CDR3 sequence reads: CASRSDRVGTDTQYF. The DNA for the CDR3 is TGTGCCAGTAGATCCGACAGGGTGGGGACAGATACGCAGTATTTT.